This TCR beta chain was retrieved from a study of T cells in localized non-small cell lung cancer. Overall study results and limits: Paired adjacent lung recovered a median around 60 of the top 100 tumor clones.

The data were produced by immunoSEQ multiplex PCR, yet TCRdb's version contains in-frame clones alone and is incomplete. The sample has 35,000 or so clones, roughly nine tenths seen once; the top ten hold 3.5% to 5%. Remarks on this clone: The target antigen is unknown.

This sample comprised peripheral blood, obtained before any cancer treatment. The origin of this receptor is a man between 40 and 70 years old with stage I lung adenocarcinoma.

CDR3 DNA: TGTGCCAGCAGTGAAGAATGGGGCAGGGTCAATCAGCCCCAGCATTTT. Translation: CASSEEWGRVNQPQHF. The V and J genes are TRBV6-1 and TRBJ1-5; D might be TRBD1 (5 bases). CDR3 length: 16 amino acids. Germline V gene sequence: CDR1 MNHNS, CDR2 SASEGT. V lost 1 base to trimming and J lost 3 bases, with 13 bases between them.